Listed here are 28 T cell receptor beta chains from one sample, sequenced in a study of spatial heterogeneity in lung cancer. Time point here: sample taken at primary tumor resection. The sequenced material consisted of unsorted whole RNA from tumor, nontumor lung or frozen PBMC. Each CDR3 protein gets one entry after TCRdb re-called the 5' RACE reads with MiXCR. The repertoire holds about 38,000 distinct CDR3 sequences, with 6.5% to 9% as singletons. The sample here was PBMCs, taken at surgery. The receptors stem from a male donor with early-stage non-small cell lung cancer.

This clonotype was detected a few times. This chain connects TRBV3-1 to TRBJ1-2; D is ambiguous. The germline V and J ends were trimmed by 2 bases and 10 bases, with 20 bases remaining between them. The germline V gene encodes CDR1 LGHDT and CDR2 YNNKEL (reference sequence). CDR3 length equals 15 residues. The DNA for the CDR3 is TGTGCCAGCAGCCAACACCACTTAAGGACGCCAGCCTACACCTTC. Protein product: CASSQHHLRTPAYTF.

In this sample, this clonotype turned up many times. The gene calls are TRBV12-3 or TRBV12-4 and TRBJ2-7; D remains ambiguous. The CDR3 covers 13 residues. Trimming cost V 3 bases and J 6 bases, with 12 bases left between them. This CDR3 is CASSFHRLAEQYV. Written as DNA, the CDR3 is TGTGCCAGCAGTTTTCACCGCTTAGCCGAGCAGTACGTC.

Comment on this clonotype: This could be a read error, since a much larger clone is one nucleotide away. CDR3 DNA sequence: TGTGCCAGCAGGGGCGAGCGGCAAACCTACAAGCAGTACTTC. It specifies CASRGERQTYKQYF. V is TRBV6-1 and J is TRBJ2-7; D perhaps matches TRBD2 (5 bases). The CDR3 extends over 14 amino acids. From germline, CDR1 is MNHNS and CDR2 SASEGT.

This clonotype has ten or more counts. This sequence joins TRBV6-5 and TRBJ1-6; D ambiguous. Germline CDR1 MNHEY, CDR2 SVGAGI. This CDR3 is 14 amino acids long. The ends were cut back, 3 bases at V and 7 bases at J, with 10 bases in the middle. CDR3 loop: CASSYGRTNSPLHF. CDR3 in DNA: TGTGCCAGCAGTTATGGACGAACGAATTCACCCCTCCACTTT.

This clonotype came up a few times. The genes are TRBV27 and TRBJ1-5, with D possibly TRBD1 on 5 matching bases. CDR3 length: 15 amino acids. Trimming stripped 5 bases from V and 7 bases from J, with 18 bases between. From germline, CDR1 is MNHEY and CDR2 SMNVEV (reference sequence). CDR3 sequence (DNA): TGTGCCAGCAGTCCGGGGACCCTAGAGGGACAGCCCCAGCATTTT. Its translation: CASSPGTLEGQPQHF.

There are many counts of this clonotype. V gene TRBV24-1 combines with J gene TRBJ2-3, with D uncertain. Trimming cost V 12 bases and J 4 bases, with 16 bases left between them. The germline gives CDR1 KGHDR, CDR2 SFDVKD. The CDR3 has 13 amino acids. CDR3 DNA sequence: TGTGCCGCGGCACAGACAACGCCAGATACGCAGTATTTT. This gives the protein CAAAQTTPDTQYF.

The sample holds a few counts of this clonotype. V is TRBV4-3 and J is TRBJ2-2; D unclear. The V end was cut by 1 base, the J end by 5 bases, with 8 bases between. The CDR3 has 14 residues. Germline values: CDR1 LGHNA, CDR2 YSLEER. The CDR3 reads CASSQAVATGELFF. CDR3 bases: TGCGCCAGCAGCCAAGCGGTAGCTACCGGGGAGCTGTTTTTT.

A word on this clonotype: The junction departs from the called germline gene at one end, perhaps through a read error. This sequence joins TRBV11-3 and TRBJ2-4; D not resolved. The CDR3 sequence is 15 residues long. The germline CDR1 and CDR2 sequences are SGHNT and YENEEA. CDR3 amino acids: CASSKTSVGKNIRYF. In DNA, the CDR3 is TGTGCCAGCAGCAAGACCTCGGTAGGCAAAAACATTCGGTACTTC.

This clonotype turned up a few times. This chain uses TRBV6-5 with TRBJ1-5; D might be TRBD1 (6 bases). V dropped 6 bases and J dropped 2 bases, with 20 bases sitting between them. The CDR3 loop spans 17 amino acids. Germline CDR1 is MNHEY and CDR2 is SVGAGI. The CDR3 spells CASRPRGGQVGNQPQHF. DNA of the CDR3: TGTGCCAGCAGACCCCGGGGGGGCCAAGTAGGCAATCAGCCCCAGCATTTT.

In its sample, this clonotype was seen many times. This chain links TRBV6-6 with TRBJ2-1; TRBD1 matches at 11 bases. CDR1 is MNHNY and CDR2 is SVGAGI in the germline V gene (reference sequence). This CDR3 comprises 12 residues. V gave up 7 bases and J gave up 14 bases; unmatched junction bases: 7. CDR3: CASTTRTGGKFF. The DNA for the CDR3 is TGTGCCAGCACAACCCGGACAGGGGGCAAGTTCTTC.

CDR3 nucleotide sequence: TGTGCCATCAGTGAGCGACAGGGGCCCTACGAGCAGTACTTC. It is translated as CAISERQGPYEQYF. The V and J genes are TRBV10-3 and TRBJ2-7; TRBD1 matches 8 bases. Germline CDR1 and CDR2: ENHRY and SYGVKD. The CDR3 consists of 14 residues. V lost 2 bases, J lost 2 bases, and 2 bases stayed unmatched.

The sample holds many counts of this clonotype. The rearrangement joins TRBV5-1 to TRBJ2-3; 8 bases match TRBD1. The germline CDR1 and CDR2 sequences are SGHRS and YFSETQ. After removal of 9 bases from V and 2 bases from J, the junction contained 8 bases not matched to a gene. This CDR3 contains 14 residues. The CDR3 sequence is CATKPGQDTDTQYF. The CDR3 DNA reads as TGCGCCACAAAACCGGGACAGGACACAGATACGCAGTATTTT.

This clonotype was observed a handful of times. The chain combines TRBV7-2 with TRBJ2-3; D unresolved. The germline V gene has CDR1 SGHTA and CDR2 FQGNSA. This CDR3 comprises 14 residues. Trimming took off 5 bases at V and 6 bases at J, with 15 bases between the two ends. CDR3 in DNA: TGTGCCAGCAGCCCTCGTAATGGTGCCGATACGCAGTATTTT. Residues: CASSPRNGADTQYF.

This clonotype was observed at least ten times. The chain uses TRBV7-9 and TRBJ2-1; 14 bases line up with TRBD2. The CDR3 is 16 residues long. V gave up 5 bases and J gave up 7 bases; unmatched junction bases: 7. Looked up from germline, CDR1 is SEHNR and CDR2 is FQNEAQ (reference sequence). The CDR3 is CASSATTSGRVNEQFF. CDR3 nucleotides: TGTGCCAGCAGCGCGACGACTAGCGGGAGGGTTAATGAGCAGTTCTTC.

This clonotype came up many times. The J gene is TRBJ2-6, the V gene TRBV7-3; possible D gene TRBD2, 6 bases. V lost 6 bases and J lost 0, with 21 bases in between. CDR1 is SGHTA, CDR2 FQGTGA, per germline. The CDR3 consists of 19 residues. The CDR3 DNA follows: TGTGCCAGCAGTCCCCGCCTAGGGCAGGGAGGCTCTGGGGCCAACGTCCTGACTTTC. Its translation is CASSPRLGQGGSGANVLTF.

This clonotype turned up a few times. This chain links TRBV20-1 with TRBJ1-1; 7 bases align to TRBD1. Trimming took 6 bases from V and 1 from J; bases not matched to a gene: 8. The CDR3 contains 14 residues. Germline V gives CDR1 DFQATT, CDR2 SNEGSKA (reference sequence). In DNA, the CDR3 is TGCAGTGCGTACCGGACAGGCCAGAACACTGAAGCTTTCTTT. Translated: CSAYRTGQNTEAFF.

This clonotype was detected ten times or more. The rearrangement joins TRBV29-1 to TRBJ2-5; either TRBD1 or TRBD2 may supply D (5 bases each). The germline V gene encodes CDR1 SQVTM and CDR2 ANQGSEA. The V gene lost 4 bases and the J gene lost 5 bases, with 17 bases spanning the gap. The CDR3 totals 14 residues. CDR3 loop: CSVVRVGEGETQYF. As DNA, the CDR3 is TGCAGCGTTGTAAGGGTGGGAGAGGGGGAGACCCAGTACTTC.

The table lists this clonotype with a few counts. The chain joins TRBV7-2 to TRBJ2-2; 7 bases align to TRBD1. The CDR3 is made up of 18 amino acids. Germline CDR1 reads SGHTA; CDR2 reads FQGNSA. V was pared by 1 base and J by 1 base, with 9 bases of the junction left unmatched. CDR3 nucleotide sequence: TGTGCCAGCAGCTTAGGGGCTTTCGGGACAGTGAACACCGGGGAGCTGTTTTTT. It encodes CASSLGAFGTVNTGELFF.

Concerning this clonotype itself: The junction does not match germline at one end; this may be a read error. The CDR3 DNA is TGTGTCACCAGCAGTTCTAGTTCACCCTACAATGAGCAGTTCTTC. It codes for CVTSSSSSPYNEQFF. The genes are TRBV15 and TRBJ2-1; D gene unclear. Germline loops: CDR1 LNHNV, CDR2 YYDKDF (reference sequence). This CDR3 spans 15 amino acids.

This clonotype was seen at least ten times. The genes are TRBV9 and TRBJ2-4; no firm D call. The CDR3 spans 16 residues. Germline values: CDR1 SGDLS, CDR2 YYNGEE. Trimming left V 3 bases short and J 1 base short, with 14 bases between. The CDR3 loop is CASSGQDGDAKNIQYF. In DNA form, the CDR3 reads TGTGCCAGCAGCGGGCAAGACGGAGATGCCAAAAACATTCAGTACTTC.

The sample holds many counts of this clonotype. The chain couples TRBV29-1 to TRBJ2-3; 7 nucleotides align to TRBD2. The CDR3 is made up of 12 amino acids. Trimming at V came to 3 bases and at J to 5 bases, leaving 2 bases not matched to a gene. The germline V gene encodes CDR1 SQVTM and CDR2 ANQGSEA. CDR3 DNA sequence: TGCAGCGTTGAGGGGGGGGAAGATACGCAGTATTTT. Protein: CSVEGGEDTQYF.

This clonotype has ten or more counts. The chain joins TRBV12-3 or TRBV12-4 to TRBJ1-5, with D maybe TRBD1 (5 bases). The CDR3 has 15 amino acids. Trimming cost V 3 bases and J 2 bases, with 11 bases left between them. The CDR3 region has the DNA TGTGCCAGCAGTTTGAAGGGGATCGGCAATCAGCCCCAGCATTTT. It translates to CASSLKGIGNQPQHF.

This chain uses TRBV3-1 with TRBJ1-2; 8 bases are a match to TRBD1. The CDR3 runs to 14 residues. Germline CDR1 is LGHDT and CDR2 is YNNKEL (reference sequence). Unmatched junction bases numbered 3, after V lost 3 bases and J lost 3 bases. Here the CDR3 reads CASSQMDRDYGYTF. The CDR3 DNA is TGTGCCAGCAGCCAGATGGACAGGGACTATGGCTACACCTTC.

The chain is built from TRBV9 and TRBJ2-1, with 7 nucleotides matching TRBD2. This CDR3 has 12 amino acids. CDR1 is SGDLS and CDR2 is YYNGEE in the germline V gene. V trimming: 0 bases; J trimming: 12 bases; junction bases outside the gene matches: 3. This chain's CDR3 is CASSVGEGMQFF. The CDR3 DNA follows: TGTGCCAGCAGCGTAGGGGAGGGTATGCAGTTCTTC.

The sample holds many counts of this clonotype. The chain employs TRBV11-3 and TRBJ1-1; perhaps TRBD1 as D (5 bases). Deletions cut 5 bases from V and 8 bases from J, with 9 bases between. Germline values: CDR1 SGHNT, CDR2 YENEEA. This CDR3 is built from 11 residues. CDR3 amino acids: CASSPGGEAFF. DNA of the CDR3: TGTGCCAGCAGCCCGGGGGGGGAAGCTTTCTTT.

This clonotype occurred many times. The V gene is TRBV7-9, the J gene TRBJ2-2; 7 nucleotides line up with TRBD1. This CDR3 is 14 amino acids long. Germline trimming cut 5 bases from V and 6 bases from J; bases unmatched to any gene: 6. The germline V gene has CDR1 SEHNR and CDR2 FQNEAQ (reference sequence). CDR3 region: CASSEGQEAGELFF. The CDR3 bases are TGTGCCAGCAGCGAAGGACAGGAGGCCGGGGAGCTGTTTTTT.

In this sample, this clonotype turned up a few times. The V and J genes are TRBV19 and TRBJ1-1; maybe TRBD1 (5 bases). CDR1 is LNHDA and CDR2 is SQIVND in the germline V gene (reference sequence). V lost 5 bases and J lost 1, with 14 bases in between. The CDR3 is 15 residues long. The CDR3 sequence: CASSSRQLRNTEAFF. As DNA, the CDR3 is TGTGCCAGTAGTTCGAGACAGCTTCGGAACACTGAAGCTTTCTTT.

This clonotype was seen at least ten times. This chain links TRBV6-1 with TRBJ2-1; 8 nucleotides match TRBD1. J lost 3 bases, V lost 2 bases, and 3 bases had no gene match. The CDR3 is 15 amino acids. Looked up from germline, CDR1 is MNHNS and CDR2 is SASEGT. CDR3 in DNA: TGTGCCAGCAGTGAACTACAGGGGGACTACAATGAGCAGTTCTTC. Residues: CASSELQGDYNEQFF.